This TCR beta chain derives from a study of blood T cell repertoires in COVID-19. Study background: COVID-19 samples from acute and convalescent phases originated in the United States, Italy and Spain.

Categorization into cohorts depended on clinical history that participants reported. Recovered Cohort 3 donors showed two negative PCRs, clearance, or symptom resolution. As handled by the study authors: Estimation of nucleated cell counts was performed using reference gene primer amplification. Sequenced by immunoSEQ multiplex PCR; TCRdb stores in-frame clones only, minus some. V, J and clone size are those of that table, while D and trimming were read from the DNA. Seen here are 320,000 or so clones, approximately 88% observed once, and the top ten hold less than 6.5%. The germline V gene has CDR1 MDHEN and CDR2 SYDVKM. The germline V and J ends were trimmed by 3 bases and 4 bases, with 15 bases remaining between them. This CDR3 comprises 15 residues. This clone was counted only a few times.

This sequence was found in a man aged 25-45 years who had recovered from COVID-19. The genes are TRBV28 and TRBJ1-1; the D gene is possibly TRBD1 (6 bases). The specimen sequenced was PBMCs or T cells enriched from blood (not recorded which). The CDR3 bases are TGTGCCAGCAGTTTTAGTGAGGGGGGGCTCACTGAAGCTTTCTTT. The encoded protein is CASSFSEGGLTEAFF. The whole variable domain, filled in from reference TRBV28 and TRBJ1-1, reads DVKVTQSSRYLVKRTGEKVFLECVQDMDHENMFWYRQDPGLGLRLIYFSYDVKMKEKGDIPEGYSVSREKKERFSLILESASTNQTSMYLCASSFSEGGLTEAFFGQGTRLTVV.